A selection of T cell receptor beta chains follows, all from one sample in a study of blood T cell repertoires in COVID-19. Data came from immunoSEQ multiplex PCR; TCRdb stores just in-frame clones and leaves some out. The sample contains 350,000 to 450,000 clones, approximately 86% of which appear only once. The sequenced material came from peripheral blood. These receptors all come from a woman aged 55-70 years with COVID-19, enrolled during active disease. Each CDR3 is given with its conserved first and last residue. A D gene is named only where the DNA matches it firmly. A clone size is listed for some rows: how often the clone was seen (once, few, many), or a class if it is expanded.

>TRBV10-2|TRBJ2-7|-|TRBD2
TGCGCCAGCGGGACTAGCCCCTCCTACGAGCAGTACTTC
CASGTSPSYEQYF
>TRBV29-1|TRBJ1-1|-|-
TGCAGCGTTGAACGACAGGAGAACACTGAAGCTTTCTTT
CSVERQENTEAFF
>TRBV2|TRBJ1-5|-|TRBD1
TGTGCCAGCAGTGAACAACAGGGGGCGAGCAATCAGCCCCAGCATTTT
CASSEQQGASNQPQHF
>TRBV30|TRBJ2-3|-|TRBD2
TGTGCCTGGAGCAGAAGCGGGGGGTGGACGAGGACAGATACGCAGTATTTT
CAWSRSGGWTRTDTQYF
>TRBV19|TRBJ2-1|once|TRBD2
TGTGCCAGTACCGGCGGGGGTAGCTCCTACAATGAGCAGTTCTTC
CASTGGGSSYNEQFF
>TRBV3-1/TRBV3-2|TRBJ2-3|once|-
TGTGCCAGCAGACGTGGGCTAGATACGCAGTATTTT
CASRRGLDTQYF
>TRBV6-5|TRBJ1-6|-|TRBD1
TGTGCCAGCAGCCCCGGGACAGGGAGATCACCCCTCCACTTT
CASSPGTGRSPLHF
>TRBV5-4|TRBJ2-5|-|TRBD2
TGTGCCAGCACCCCACTAGCGGGGGTCGGAGAGACCCAGTACTTC
CASTPLAGVGETQYF
>TRBV4-3|TRBJ2-7|-|TRBD1
TGCGCCAGCAGCCAATGGGACAGCTACGAGCAGTACTTC
CASSQWDSYEQYF
>TRBV27|TRBJ2-2|-|-
TGTGCCAGCAGTTCCTGGGGAGGGGGCACCGGGGAGCTGTTTTTT
CASSSWGGGTGELFF
>TRBV9|TRBJ2-5|-|-
TGTGCCAGCAGGCCCGGGGATTCAGAGACCCAGTACTTC
CASRPGDSETQYF
>TRBV19|TRBJ1-5|-|-
TGTGCCAGTAGTAGGGGGGAAGGTAGCAATCAGCCCCAGCATTTT
CASSRGEGSNQPQHF
>TRBV6-6|TRBJ1-2|-|TRBD1
TGTGCCAGCACCCTGACAGGGGGGGACTATGGCTACACCTTC
CASTLTGGDYGYTF
>TRBV7-6|TRBJ2-7|-|-
TGTGCCAGCAGGGGCGTGAATTCCTACGAGCAGTACTTC
CASRGVNSYEQYF
>TRBV12-3/TRBV12-4|TRBJ1-1|once|TRBD1
TGTGCCAGCAGTGATTCCGGGACAGTTGAAGCTTTCTTT
CASSDSGTVEAFF
>TRBV10-3|TRBJ1-2|-|TRBD1
TGTGCCATCAGTGAAATCGGACAGGCCTATGGCTACACCTTC
CAISEIGQAYGYTF
>TRBV3-1/TRBV3-2|TRBJ2-3|-|TRBD2
TGTGCCAGCAGCCACTTAGCGGGGGGGGTGAGTACGCAGTATTTT
CASSHLAGGVSTQYF
>TRBV5-6|TRBJ2-5|-|-
TGTGCCAGCAGCTGGGGTCTGGGGCCGGAGACCCAGTACTTC
CASSWGLGPETQYF
>TRBV4-1|TRBJ2-1|-|TRBD1
TGCGCCAGCAGCCGCGAGACAGGGAGCTACAATGAGCAGTTCTTC
CASSRETGSYNEQFF
>TRBV6-1|TRBJ1-2|-|-
TGTGCCAGCAGTGAAATCGGGGGTGGAGGCTACACCTTC
CASSEIGGGGYTF
>TRBV2|TRBJ1-5|once|TRBD1
TGTGCCAGCAGAAGGGACAGGGGACATTATAGCAATCAGCCCCAGCATTTT
CASRRDRGHYSNQPQHF
>TRBV25-1|TRBJ1-2|-|TRBD1
TGTGCCAGCAGCCCGTGGGGACAGGGGCTGGGCTATGGCTACACCTTC
CASSPWGQGLGYGYTF
>TRBV27|TRBJ2-7|-|TRBD1
TGTGCCAGCAGTTTCGGGTGGACAGGGGACGAGCAGTACTTC
CASSFGWTGDEQYF
>TRBV30|TRBJ1-2|-|-
TGTGCCTGGAGTGTACTCGAAAGTAGTGGCTACACCTTC
CAWSVLESSGYTF
>TRBV4-3|TRBJ2-7|-|-
TGCGCCAGCAGCCAAGACCTTTACTACGAGCAGTACTTC
CASSQDLYYEQYF
>TRBV11-2|TRBJ1-1|once|-
TGTGCCAGCAGCTCGTTATTAGGGGTCGGAACTTTCTTT
CASSSLLGVGTFF
>TRBV18|TRBJ2-3|-|TRBD2
TGTGCCAGCTCACCACCTGGCGGGGGGCGCACAGATACGCAGTATTTT
CASSPPGGGRTDTQYF
>TRBV7-9|TRBJ2-5|-|TRBD1
TGTGCCAGCAGCTTAGGGGACAGTCAAGAGACCCAGTACTTC
CASSLGDSQETQYF